The rows below give T cell receptor beta chains drawn from one sample of a study of T cell repertoires in cytomegalovirus infection. From the reads, TCRdb called clonotypes with MiXCR, one entry per CDR3 protein. The sample records 450,000 to 650,000 distinct CDR3 sequences, over 35% being singletons. Their antigens remain unidentified. The sample consisted of cultured PBMCs, taken from culture after CMV antigen stimulation. These receptors were collected from a human donor in good health (CMV status not recorded). Some clones in this sample may be carry-over from other donors' samples. Both conserved end residues are part of each CDR3. A D gene is named only where the DNA matches it firmly. Where a row states a size, it is once, few, many or the class of an expanded clone; other rows omit it.

NA	TRBV7-2	TRBJ1-2	many	TGTGCCAGCAGCCTACAGGGTTATGGCTACACCTTC	CASSLQGYGYTF
TRBD2	TRBV5-4	TRBJ2-1	NA	TGTGCCAGCAGCCCGAGGTGGGGACTAGCGGGAAGGAATGAGCAGTTCTTC	CASSPRWGLAGRNEQFF
NA	TRBV6-1	TRBJ1-2	few	TGTGCCAGCAGCCGGTTGGGCAGCACCTATGGCTACACCTTC	CASSRLGSTYGYTF
NA	TRBV28	TRBJ2-7	NA	TGTGCCGCCTTTCGGTCGGGATCCTACGAGCAGTACTTC	CAAFRSGSYEQYF
NA	TRBV7-2	TRBJ2-2	NA	TGTGCCAGCCGGGTAGACCTAAACACCGGGGAGCTGTTTTTT	CASRVDLNTGELFF
TRBD2	TRBV28	TRBJ2-1	few	TGTGCCACCAGAGTACGACCACTAGCGGGGGATGAGCAGTTCTTC	CATRVRPLAGDEQFF
NA	TRBV5-6	TRBJ2-1	few	TGTGCCAGCAGCTTGGACACCTACTACAATGAGCAGTTCTTC	CASSLDTYYNEQFF
TRBD2	TRBV13	TRBJ2-1	NA	TGTGCCAGCAGGCTGGCGGGGGGGCGGGTCAATGAGCAGTTCTTC	CASRLAGGRVNEQFF
NA	TRBV10-3	TRBJ2-5	few	TGTGCCACCGCGACTAACCAAGAGACCCAGTACTTC	CATATNQETQYF
TRBD1	TRBV10-3	TRBJ1-5	few	TGTGCCATCAGGGGACAGGGAGATCAGCCCCAGCATTTT	CAIRGQGDQPQHF
NA	TRBV7-2	TRBJ2-5	NA	TGTGCCAGCAGTATAGCGGTGACGGAACAAGAGACCCAGTACTTC	CASSIAVTEQETQYF
NA	TRBV6-5	TRBJ1-1	NA	TGTGCCAGCAGTTACCCGGGGTCGGGCACTGAAGCTTTCTTT	CASSYPGSGTEAFF
TRBD2	TRBV20-1	TRBJ2-5	NA	TGCAGTGCTAGAAAAGCGGGGGGCCAAGAGACCCAGTACTTC	CSARKAGGQETQYF
NA	TRBV5-1	TRBJ2-5	once	TGCGCCAGCCACGGGACTCAGCAAGAGACCCAGTACTTC	CASHGTQQETQYF
NA	TRBV6-6	TRBJ1-2	NA	TGTGCCAGCAATCGGGACAACCATAACTATGGCTACACCTTC	CASNRDNHNYGYTF
TRBD1	TRBV7-9	TRBJ1-2	few	TGTGCCAGCAACCCCTCCAGGGGGACCGGGGGCTACACCTTC	CASNPSRGTGGYTF
TRBD2	TRBV7-2	TRBJ2-5	NA	TGTGCCAGCAGCTTCCAGCGGGGGCAACAAGAGACCCAGTACTTC	CASSFQRGQQETQYF
NA	TRBV12-3/TRBV12-4	TRBJ1-1	few	TGTGCCAGCAGCTCACCCCAGGGGTTCACTGAAGCTTTCTTT	CASSSPQGFTEAFF
NA	TRBV7-2	TRBJ2-4	many	TGTGCCAGCAGCTTAGTAGGCACACTAGCCAAAAACATTCAGTACTTC	CASSLVGTLAKNIQYF
TRBD1	TRBV7-9	TRBJ1-1	NA	TGTGCCAGCAGCACCCACGACAGGGGCGGAACTGAAGCTTTCTTT	CASSTHDRGGTEAFF
NA	TRBV19	TRBJ2-7	NA	TGTGCCAGTAAACAGGCTATTGGGTACGAGCAGTACTTC	CASKQAIGYEQYF